This T cell receptor beta chain emerged from a study of T cell repertoires in cytomegalovirus infection (dated by TCRdb to the late 2010s). For context, the study as a whole: The peptide stimulations were aimed at well-studied HLA-B-restricted epitopes as well as recently identified HLA-C-restricted CMV epitopes, whose presentation resists viral immunomodulation. Because public TCR beta signatures pointed to carriage of CMV infection together with the matching HLA type, the HLA type of each donor mattered for the analysis. What the research found in general, with its limitations: In the ex vivo response, HLA-C-restricted CMV-specific TCR beta clonotypes were dominant, and in two of eight donors the single most frequent clonotype came from this HLA-C-restricted group. Cumulative frequency of public TCR beta family members discriminated carriers of CMV infection plus the relevant HLA type in this cohort and an independent roughly 330-donor cohort.

This clonotype was seen many times. Its antigen target is currently unknown. No much larger clone is present one base from it, and per-base qualities are unavailable. Based on the germline V gene, the CDR1 and CDR2 sequences are SGHAT and FQNNGV. Including the terminal cysteine and phenylalanine, the CDR3 comprises 16 residues. Of the read, only the CDR3 DNA is kept; its 48 bases are in frame from base 1. For this chain, trimming is 5 bases at the V end and 3 bases at the J end, and the number of junction bases without a gene match is 9. The sequencer listed for this sample is Illumina HiSeq 1500. The public reads were reanalyzed by TCRdb: fastp trimming at Q25, MiXCR alignment, in-frame beta chains only. All rows with the same CDR3 protein become a single entry with the most common DNA and genes. The sample contains around 900,000 distinct CDR3 sequences, 25% to 40% of them found a single time. About an eighth of the sample is taken by the ten largest.

In light of the paper, this sample's treatment or condition label describes: in vitro stimulation with specific CMV peptide epitopes to enrich CMV-specific T cells. The sequence was collected from a human donor in good health (CMV status not recorded). Some clones in this sample may be carry-over from other donors' samples. This material consisted of cultured CD8+ T cells from PBMCs, taken from culture after CMV antigen stimulation. The chain uses TRBV11-2 and TRBJ1-3, with 8 bases matching TRBD1. For the CDR3, the sequence is CASSQSRGRSGNTIYF. The DNA is TGTGCCAGCAGCCAATCCAGGGGGCGCAGTGGAAACACCATATATTTT. Where the CDR3 stops, the reference TRBV11-2 and TRBJ1-3 genes take over; the full variable domain is EAGVAQSPRYKIIEKRQSVAFWCNPISGHATLYWYQQILGQGPKLLIQFQNNGVVDDSQLPKDRFSAERLKGVDSTLKIQPAKLEDSAVYLCASSQSRGRSGNTIYFGEGSWLTVV.